The clone carrying this T cell receptor beta chain appeared many times. Its antigen remains unidentified. Amplification of TCR beta CDR3 regions was performed using RNA transcripts as template. TCR CDR3 underwent first-round RT-PCR with the HTBI primer set. TCRdb called the multiplex PCR reads again in MiXCR, with one record for every CDR3 protein. This sample has 550,000 to 700,000 distinct CDR3 sequences, with roughly 15% found just once. Patients were excluded because of uncontrolled infection, other autoimmune disease, pregnancy or lactation. PBMCs came from 9 to 10 ml fresh peripheral blood. This entry comes from a study of T cells in Graves' hyperthyroidism and ophthalmopathy. Regarding the study as a whole: Most thyroid-expanded clonotypes above 0.001 were also found in blood.

V was trimmed by 4 bases and J by 6 bases, leaving 19 bases between them. The germline gives CDR1 SGHRS, CDR2 YFSETQ. This CDR3 is built from 16 residues. Specimen: blood. The receptor was derived from a woman between 40 and 50 years old with Graves' ophthalmopathy. The chain uses TRBV5-1 and TRBJ2-2; possibly TRBD1 for D (5 bases). Here the CDR3 reads CASSPLQATTAGELFF. CDR3 bases: TGCGCCAGCAGCCCGCTACAGGCAACCACCGCCGGGGAGCTGTTTTTT. Together with reference TRBV5-1 and TRBJ2-2, the CDR3 gives the full variable domain: KAGVTQTPRYLIKTRGQQVTLSCSPISGHRSVSWYQQTPGQGLQFLFEYFSETQRNKGNFPGRFSGRQFSNSRSEMNVSTLELGDSALYLCASSPLQATTAGELFFGEGSRLTVL.